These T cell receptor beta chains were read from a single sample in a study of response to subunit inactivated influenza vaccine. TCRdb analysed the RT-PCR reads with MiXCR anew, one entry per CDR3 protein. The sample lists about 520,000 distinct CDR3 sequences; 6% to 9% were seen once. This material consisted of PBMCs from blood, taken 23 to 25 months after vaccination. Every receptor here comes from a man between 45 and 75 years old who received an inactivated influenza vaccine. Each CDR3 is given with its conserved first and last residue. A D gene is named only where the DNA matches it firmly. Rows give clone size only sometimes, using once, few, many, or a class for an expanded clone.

CDR3 protein: CASSQDSGATEAFF; CDR3 DNA: TGCGCCAGCAGCCAAGATTCCGGGGCCACTGAAGCTTTCTTT; clone size: -; D gene: -; V gene: TRBV4-3; J gene: TRBJ1-1
CDR3 protein: CASSLGSRTQYF; CDR3 DNA: TGTGCCAGCAGCTTAGGATCCCGGACCCAGTACTTC; clone size: -; D gene: -; V gene: TRBV7-2; J gene: TRBJ2-5
CDR3 protein: CSAPNPRTSGGAEAFF; CDR3 DNA: TGCAGTGCTCCGAACCCTCGGACATCGGGAGGCGCTGAAGCTTTCTTT; clone size: many; D gene: -; V gene: TRBV20-1; J gene: TRBJ1-1
CDR3 protein: CASSLEARGADTQYF; CDR3 DNA: TGTGCCAGCAGTTTAGAGGCCAGGGGCGCAGATACGCAGTATTTT; clone size: -; D gene: -; V gene: TRBV12-3/TRBV12-4; J gene: TRBJ2-3
CDR3 protein: CATSRDRSTYEQYF; CDR3 DNA: TGTGCCACCAGCCGGGACAGGTCCACTTACGAGCAGTACTTC; clone size: many; D gene: TRBD1; V gene: TRBV15; J gene: TRBJ2-7
CDR3 protein: CASSLVGQGTYYGYTF; CDR3 DNA: TGCGCCAGCAGCTTGGTGGGACAGGGGACTTACTATGGCTACACCTTC; clone size: many; D gene: TRBD1; V gene: TRBV5-1; J gene: TRBJ1-2
CDR3 protein: CASRLDRGNYGYTF; CDR3 DNA: TGCGCCAGCAGATTGGACAGGGGAAACTATGGCTACACCTTC; clone size: many; D gene: TRBD1; V gene: TRBV5-1; J gene: TRBJ1-2
CDR3 protein: CASSLLPEPVTYEQYF; CDR3 DNA: TGCGCCAGCAGCTTGTTGCCTGAACCCGTTACCTACGAGCAGTACTTC; clone size: -; D gene: -; V gene: TRBV5-1; J gene: TRBJ2-7
CDR3 protein: CATSDSQGKGTYNEQFF; CDR3 DNA: TGTGCCACCAGTGACTCACAGGGTAAGGGGACTTACAATGAGCAGTTCTTC; clone size: few; D gene: -; V gene: TRBV24-1; J gene: TRBJ2-1
CDR3 protein: CASSTIPGLSTDTQYF; CDR3 DNA: TGTGCCAGCAGTACGATTCCGGGACTGAGCACAGATACGCAGTATTTT; clone size: many; D gene: -; V gene: TRBV27; J gene: TRBJ2-3
CDR3 protein: CASGLTGYEETQYF; CDR3 DNA: TGCGCCAGCGGGTTAACAGGGTACGAGGAGACCCAGTACTTC; clone size: -; D gene: -; V gene: TRBV5-1; J gene: TRBJ2-5
CDR3 protein: CASSPRFGDEQYF; CDR3 DNA: TGTGCCAGCAGCCCCCGGTTCGGTGACGAGCAGTACTTC; clone size: -; D gene: -; V gene: TRBV4-2; J gene: TRBJ2-7
CDR3 protein: CASRISPTEPYEQYF; CDR3 DNA: TGTGCCAGCAGAATATCCCCGACCGAACCCTACGAGCAGTACTTC; clone size: many; D gene: -; V gene: TRBV7-8; J gene: TRBJ2-7
CDR3 protein: CSFSGTSGNNEQFF; CDR3 DNA: TGCAGTTTCTCCGGGACTAGCGGAAACAATGAGCAGTTCTTC; clone size: few; D gene: TRBD2; V gene: TRBV20-1; J gene: TRBJ2-1
CDR3 protein: CAISEPGGGSGDTQYF; CDR3 DNA: TGTGCCATCAGTGAGCCAGGAGGCGGGAGTGGGGATACGCAGTATTTT; clone size: -; D gene: TRBD2; V gene: TRBV10-3; J gene: TRBJ2-3
CDR3 protein: CASSLVGGSGYTF; CDR3 DNA: TGCGCCAGCAGCCTAGTAGGGGGGAGCGGCTACACCTTC; clone size: few; D gene: -; V gene: TRBV4-1; J gene: TRBJ1-2
CDR3 protein: CASQTGQGKSMEQYF; CDR3 DNA: TGTGCCAGCCAAACGGGACAGGGGAAGTCTATGGAGCAGTACTTC; clone size: many; D gene: TRBD1; V gene: TRBV7-2; J gene: TRBJ2-7
CDR3 protein: CATSDPGLNNEQFF; CDR3 DNA: TGTGCCACCAGTGACCCGGGACTCAACAATGAGCAGTTCTTC; clone size: few; D gene: -; V gene: TRBV24-1; J gene: TRBJ2-1
CDR3 protein: CSARTSRSTDTQYF; CDR3 DNA: TGCAGTGCAAGGACTAGCAGGTCCACAGATACGCAGTATTTT; clone size: few; D gene: TRBD2; V gene: TRBV20-1; J gene: TRBJ2-3
CDR3 protein: CASSQAPVSGKLFF; CDR3 DNA: TGTGCCAGCAGCCAAGCACCGGTTTCCGGGAAACTGTTTTTT; clone size: few; D gene: -; V gene: TRBV4-2; J gene: TRBJ1-4
CDR3 protein: CASSFPGQGNTGELFF; CDR3 DNA: TGTGCCAGCAGCTTTCCCGGACAGGGTAACACCGGGGAGCTGTTTTTT; clone size: few; D gene: TRBD1; V gene: TRBV7-9; J gene: TRBJ2-2
CDR3 protein: CSARDRRETGKETQYF; CDR3 DNA: TGCAGTGCTAGAGATAGGCGGGAGACAGGGAAGGAGACCCAGTACTTC; clone size: -; D gene: -; V gene: TRBV20-1; J gene: TRBJ2-5
CDR3 protein: CASTDPGTGYEQYF; CDR3 DNA: TGTGCCAGCACCGATCCGGGGACAGGATACGAGCAGTACTTC; clone size: -; D gene: TRBD1; V gene: TRBV11-1; J gene: TRBJ2-7
CDR3 protein: CSVDSSGRAYEQFF; CDR3 DNA: TGCAGCGTAGACTCTAGCGGGAGGGCCTATGAGCAGTTCTTC; clone size: few; D gene: TRBD2; V gene: TRBV29-1; J gene: TRBJ2-1
CDR3 protein: CASSREQGHYTEAFF; CDR3 DNA: TGCGCCAGCAGCCGAGAACAGGGCCATTACACTGAAGCTTTCTTT; clone size: few; D gene: -; V gene: TRBV4-3; J gene: TRBJ1-1
CDR3 protein: CASRSTGLTYTQYF; CDR3 DNA: TGTGCCAGCAGATCAACAGGGCTCACATATACGCAGTATTTT; clone size: -; D gene: -; V gene: TRBV12-3/TRBV12-4; J gene: TRBJ2-3
CDR3 protein: CASSDARMNTGELFF; CDR3 DNA: TGTGCCAGCAGTGACGCACGGATGAACACCGGGGAGCTGTTTTTT; clone size: many; D gene: -; V gene: TRBV12-3/TRBV12-4; J gene: TRBJ2-2
CDR3 protein: CSASDGVLVKTFF; CDR3 DNA: TGCAGTGCTTCTGACGGTGTACTGGTGAAAACTTTCTTT; clone size: many; D gene: -; V gene: TRBV20-1; J gene: TRBJ1-1
CDR3 protein: CASSWLAGGTDEQYF; CDR3 DNA: TGCGCCAGCAGCTGGCTAGCGGGGGGGACTGACGAGCAGTACTTC; clone size: -; D gene: TRBD2; V gene: TRBV5-1; J gene: TRBJ2-7
CDR3 protein: CSVDQGYTDTQYF; CDR3 DNA: TGCAGCGTGGACCAGGGCTACACAGATACGCAGTATTTT; clone size: -; D gene: -; V gene: TRBV29-1; J gene: TRBJ2-3
CDR3 protein: CASSQDRGYNQPQHF; CDR3 DNA: TGCGCCAGCAGCCAAGACAGGGGGTACAATCAGCCCCAGCATTTT; clone size: -; D gene: TRBD1; V gene: TRBV4-3; J gene: TRBJ1-5
CDR3 protein: CASRWDLKTGELFF; CDR3 DNA: TGCGCCAGCCGATGGGACTTAAAAACCGGGGAGCTGTTTTTT; clone size: many; D gene: -; V gene: TRBV5-1; J gene: TRBJ2-2
CDR3 protein: CATKRGGYTGELFF; CDR3 DNA: TGTGCCACAAAGCGCGGGGGGTACACCGGGGAGCTGTTTTTT; clone size: few; D gene: TRBD2; V gene: TRBV6-2/TRBV6-3; J gene: TRBJ2-2
CDR3 protein: CASSDRDTYGYTF; CDR3 DNA: TGTGCCAGCAGCGACCGGGACACTTATGGCTACACCTTC; clone size: many; D gene: -; V gene: TRBV7-2; J gene: TRBJ1-2
CDR3 protein: CASNWAGTYEQYF; CDR3 DNA: TGTGCCAGCAACTGGGCAGGGACCTACGAGCAGTACTTC; clone size: -; D gene: -; V gene: TRBV5-6; J gene: TRBJ2-7
CDR3 protein: CASSFRTGQIYEQYF; CDR3 DNA: TGCGCCAGCAGCTTTAGAACAGGGCAGATCTACGAGCAGTACTTC; clone size: -; D gene: -; V gene: TRBV5-1; J gene: TRBJ2-7